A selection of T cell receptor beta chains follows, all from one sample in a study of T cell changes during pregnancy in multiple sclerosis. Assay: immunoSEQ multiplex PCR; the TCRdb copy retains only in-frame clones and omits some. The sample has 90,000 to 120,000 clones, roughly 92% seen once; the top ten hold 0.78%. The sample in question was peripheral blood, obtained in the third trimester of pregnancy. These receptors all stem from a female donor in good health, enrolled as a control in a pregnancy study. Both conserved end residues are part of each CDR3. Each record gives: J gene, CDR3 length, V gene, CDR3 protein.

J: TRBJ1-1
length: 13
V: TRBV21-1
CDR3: CASTQQANTEAFF

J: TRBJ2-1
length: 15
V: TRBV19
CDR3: CASSPLAGGYNEQFF

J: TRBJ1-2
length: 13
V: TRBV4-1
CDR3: CASSQDRVHGYTF

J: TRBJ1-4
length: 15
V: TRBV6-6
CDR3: CASSLLGQGGEKLFF

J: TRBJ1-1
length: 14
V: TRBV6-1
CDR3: CASSKTTGGLEAFF

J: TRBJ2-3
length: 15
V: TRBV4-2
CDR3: CASSQEGGGGDTQYF

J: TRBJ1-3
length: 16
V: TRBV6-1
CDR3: CASSEGNRYSGNTIYF

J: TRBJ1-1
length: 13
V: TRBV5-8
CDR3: CASSYPQNTEAFF

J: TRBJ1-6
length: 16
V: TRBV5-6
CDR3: CASSLAVSSYNSPLHF

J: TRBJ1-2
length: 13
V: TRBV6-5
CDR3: CASSWGGGNGYTF

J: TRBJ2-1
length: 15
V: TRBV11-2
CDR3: CASRPPGQPYNEQFF

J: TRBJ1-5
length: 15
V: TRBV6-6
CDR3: CASSYAGDSNQPQHF

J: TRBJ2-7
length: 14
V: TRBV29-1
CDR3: CSVARAGAGDEQYF

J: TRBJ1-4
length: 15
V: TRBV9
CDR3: CASSVGGQDNEKLFF

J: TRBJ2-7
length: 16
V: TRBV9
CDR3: CASSVSVAEPSYEQYF

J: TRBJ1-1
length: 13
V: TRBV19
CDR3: CASNQGVNTEAFF

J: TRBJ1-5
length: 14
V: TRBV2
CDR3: CASSGEGGDQPQHF

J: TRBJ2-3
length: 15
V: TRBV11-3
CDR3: CASSLDRFYTDTQYF

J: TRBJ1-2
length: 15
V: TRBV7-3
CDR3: CASSLGQGALGGYTF

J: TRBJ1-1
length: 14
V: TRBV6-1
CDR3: CASGKTAMNTEAFF

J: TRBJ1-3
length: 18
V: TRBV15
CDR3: CATSRYNRGQGSGNTIYF

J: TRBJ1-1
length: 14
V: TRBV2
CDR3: CASRVITANTEAFF

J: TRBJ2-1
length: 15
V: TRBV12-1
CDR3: CANPKRGELGNEQFF

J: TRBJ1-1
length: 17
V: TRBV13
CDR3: CASSRISEGTGNTEAFF

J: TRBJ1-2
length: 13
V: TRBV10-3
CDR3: CAISEFENYGYTF

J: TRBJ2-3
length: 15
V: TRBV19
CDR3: CASSISSGGADTQYF

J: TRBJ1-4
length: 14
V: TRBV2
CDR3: CASRGLGGNEKLFF

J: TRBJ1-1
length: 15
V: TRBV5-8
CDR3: CASSSTGTGDTEAFF

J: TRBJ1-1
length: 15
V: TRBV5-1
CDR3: CASSPGQGLNTEAFF

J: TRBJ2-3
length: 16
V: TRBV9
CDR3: CASSAQSGGAADTQYF

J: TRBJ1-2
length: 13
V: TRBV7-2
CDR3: CASSLEGQGTYTF

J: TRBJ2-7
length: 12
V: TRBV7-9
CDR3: CASSLARREQYF

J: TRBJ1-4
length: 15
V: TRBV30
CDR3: CAWSVGGAEREKLFF

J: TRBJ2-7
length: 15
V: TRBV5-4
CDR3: CASSSPGGGGYEQYF

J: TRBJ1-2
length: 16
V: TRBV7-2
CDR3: CASSLAPSLRAYGYTF

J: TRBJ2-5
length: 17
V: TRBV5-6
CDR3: CASSSSGTSGGAETQYF